This T cell receptor (beta chain) was captured in a study of OX40 agonist ivuxolimab in advanced cancers. Study-level information: While on treatment, patients had intravenous ivuxolimab at 0.01 to 10 mg/kg every 2 weeks. A male proportion of about 84% was recorded, with mean age roughly 60 years and range roughly 23 to 79. Study-wide results and limits: Expanded clones were, on average, more numerous in CD8+ T cells than in CD4+.

The CDR3 runs 15 residues. Trimming stripped 6 bases from V and 0 bases from J, with 15 bases between. CDR1 and CDR2 from the germline V gene are KGHSH and LQKENI. Remarks on this clone: The target antigen is unknown.

Exclusion applied to patients with autoimmune disease history or systemic immunosuppression. Libraries were prepared by immunoSEQ multiplex PCR; TCRdb keeps only in-frame clonotypes and omits some of them. The sample yields about 78,000 clones, roughly 93% seen once. The sample here was CD4+ or CD8+ T cells sorted from blood, taken in a trial of the OX40 agonist ivuxolimab. The sequence was obtained from an adult with an advanced solid tumor such as melanoma, head and neck, liver or kidney cancer. The chain combines TRBV18 with TRBJ2-7, with D tentatively TRBD1 (6 bases). CDR3 bases: TGTGCCAGCTCCCGGCCAGGACAGAGCTCCTACGAGCAGTACTTC. As protein: CASSRPGQSSYEQYF.